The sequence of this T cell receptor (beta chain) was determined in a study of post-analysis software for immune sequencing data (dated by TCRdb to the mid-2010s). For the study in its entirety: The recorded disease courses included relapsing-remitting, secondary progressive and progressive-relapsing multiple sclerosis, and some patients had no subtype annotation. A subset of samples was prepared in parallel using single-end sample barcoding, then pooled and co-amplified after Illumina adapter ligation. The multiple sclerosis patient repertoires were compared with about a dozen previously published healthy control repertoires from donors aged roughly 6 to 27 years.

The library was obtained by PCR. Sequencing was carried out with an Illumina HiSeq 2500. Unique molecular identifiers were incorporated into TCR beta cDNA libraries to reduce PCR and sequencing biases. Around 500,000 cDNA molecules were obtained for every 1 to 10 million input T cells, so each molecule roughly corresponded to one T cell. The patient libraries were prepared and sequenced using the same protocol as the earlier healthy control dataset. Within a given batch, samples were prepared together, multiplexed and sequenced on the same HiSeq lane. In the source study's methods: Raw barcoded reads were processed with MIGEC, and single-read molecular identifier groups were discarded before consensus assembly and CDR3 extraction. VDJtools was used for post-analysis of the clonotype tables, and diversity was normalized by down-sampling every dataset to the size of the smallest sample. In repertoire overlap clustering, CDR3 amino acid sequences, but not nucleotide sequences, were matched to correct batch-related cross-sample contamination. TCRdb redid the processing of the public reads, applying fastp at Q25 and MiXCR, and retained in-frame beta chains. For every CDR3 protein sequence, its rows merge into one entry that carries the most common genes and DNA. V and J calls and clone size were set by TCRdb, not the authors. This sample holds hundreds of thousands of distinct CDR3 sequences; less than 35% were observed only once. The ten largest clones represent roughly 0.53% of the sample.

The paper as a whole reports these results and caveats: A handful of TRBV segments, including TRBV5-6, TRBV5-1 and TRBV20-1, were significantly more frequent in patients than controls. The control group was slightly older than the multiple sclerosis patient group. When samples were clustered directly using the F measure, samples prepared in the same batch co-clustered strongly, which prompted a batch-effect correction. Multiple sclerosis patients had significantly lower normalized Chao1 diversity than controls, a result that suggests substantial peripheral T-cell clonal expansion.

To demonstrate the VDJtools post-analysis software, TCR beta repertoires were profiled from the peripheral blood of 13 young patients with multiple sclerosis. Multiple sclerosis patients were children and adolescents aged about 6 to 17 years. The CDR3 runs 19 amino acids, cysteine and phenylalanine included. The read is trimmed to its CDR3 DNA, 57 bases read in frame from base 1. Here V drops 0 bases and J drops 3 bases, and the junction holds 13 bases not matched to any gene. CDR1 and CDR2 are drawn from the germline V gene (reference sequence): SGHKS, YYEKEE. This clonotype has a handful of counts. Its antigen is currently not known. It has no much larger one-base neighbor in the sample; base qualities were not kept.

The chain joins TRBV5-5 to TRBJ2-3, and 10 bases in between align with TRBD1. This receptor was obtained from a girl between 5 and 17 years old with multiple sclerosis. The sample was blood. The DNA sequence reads TGTGCCAGCAGCTTGGGGGGTTTCCGGGACAGGGGAAGAACAGATACGCAGTATTTT. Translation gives CASSLGGFRDRGRTDTQYF.